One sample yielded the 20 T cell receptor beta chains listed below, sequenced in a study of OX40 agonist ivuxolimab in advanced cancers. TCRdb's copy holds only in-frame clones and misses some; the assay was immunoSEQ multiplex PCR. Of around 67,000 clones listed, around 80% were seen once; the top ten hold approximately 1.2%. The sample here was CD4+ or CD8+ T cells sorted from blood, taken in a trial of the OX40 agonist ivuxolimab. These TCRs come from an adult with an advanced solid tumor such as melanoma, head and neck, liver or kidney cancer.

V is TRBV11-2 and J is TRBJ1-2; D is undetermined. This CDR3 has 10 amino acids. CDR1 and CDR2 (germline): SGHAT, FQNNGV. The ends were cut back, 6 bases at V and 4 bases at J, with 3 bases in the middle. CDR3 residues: CASRGYGYTF. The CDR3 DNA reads TGTGCCAGCAGGGGCTATGGCTACACCTTC.

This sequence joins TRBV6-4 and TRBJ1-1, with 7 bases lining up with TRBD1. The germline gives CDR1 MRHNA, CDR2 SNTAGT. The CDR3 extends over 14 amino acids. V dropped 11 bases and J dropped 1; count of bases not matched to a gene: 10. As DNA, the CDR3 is TGTGCCGCAAGGGGTGGGACAGCGAACACTGAAGCTTTCTTT. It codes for CAARGGTANTEAFF.

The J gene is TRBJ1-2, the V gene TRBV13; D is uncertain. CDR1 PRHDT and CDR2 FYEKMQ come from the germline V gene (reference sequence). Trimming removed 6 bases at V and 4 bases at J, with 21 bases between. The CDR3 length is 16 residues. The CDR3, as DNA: TGTGCCAGCAGGGACTCCGGTCGGGGTTTTGGCTATGGCTACACCTTC. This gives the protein CASRDSGRGFGYGYTF.

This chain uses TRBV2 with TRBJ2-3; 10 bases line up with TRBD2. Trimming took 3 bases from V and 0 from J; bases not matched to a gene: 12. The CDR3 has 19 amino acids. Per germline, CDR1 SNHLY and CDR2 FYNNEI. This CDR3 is CASSDRTSGYPSSTDTQYF. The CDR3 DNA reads TGTGCCAGCAGTGATAGGACTAGCGGTTATCCGTCTAGCACAGATACGCAGTATTTT.

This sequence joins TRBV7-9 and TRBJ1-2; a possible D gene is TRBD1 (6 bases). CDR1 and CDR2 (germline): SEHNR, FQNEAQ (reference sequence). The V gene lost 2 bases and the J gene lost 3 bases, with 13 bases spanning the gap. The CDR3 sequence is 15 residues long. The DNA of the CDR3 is TGTGCCAGCAGCTTAAAAACAGGGATAGACTATGGCTACACCTTC. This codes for CASSLKTGIDYGYTF.

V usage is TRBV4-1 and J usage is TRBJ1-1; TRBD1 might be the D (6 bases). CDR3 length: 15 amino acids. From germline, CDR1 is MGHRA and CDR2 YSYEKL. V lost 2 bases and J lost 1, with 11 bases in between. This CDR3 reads CASSQTDRTNTEAFF. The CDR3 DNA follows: TGCGCCAGCAGCCAAACCGACAGGACGAACACTGAAGCTTTCTTT.

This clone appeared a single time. The CDR3 is CASSKQGSEAFF. The CDR3, as DNA: TGTGCCAGCAGTAAACAGGGTTCTGAAGCTTTCTTT. This rearrangement joins TRBV6-6 to TRBJ1-1; weak D call: TRBD1 (6 bases). Germline assignment: CDR1 MNHNY and CDR2 SVGAGI (reference sequence). The CDR3 has 12 residues. V dropped 5 bases and J dropped 6 bases, with 10 bases sitting between them.

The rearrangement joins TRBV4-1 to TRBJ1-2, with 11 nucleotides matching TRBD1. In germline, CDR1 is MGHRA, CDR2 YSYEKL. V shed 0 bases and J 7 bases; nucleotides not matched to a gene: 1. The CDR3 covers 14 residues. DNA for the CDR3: TGCGCCAGCAGCCAAGAGGGACAGGGGGTTGGCTACACCTTC. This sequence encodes CASSQEGQGVGYTF.

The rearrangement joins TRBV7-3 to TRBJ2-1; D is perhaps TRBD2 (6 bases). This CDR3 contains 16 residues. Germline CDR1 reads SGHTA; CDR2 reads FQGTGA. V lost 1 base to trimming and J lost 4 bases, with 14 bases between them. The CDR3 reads CASSLSLLSGYNEQFF. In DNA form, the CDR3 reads TGTGCCAGCAGCTTAAGTCTCCTTAGCGGATACAATGAGCAGTTCTTC.

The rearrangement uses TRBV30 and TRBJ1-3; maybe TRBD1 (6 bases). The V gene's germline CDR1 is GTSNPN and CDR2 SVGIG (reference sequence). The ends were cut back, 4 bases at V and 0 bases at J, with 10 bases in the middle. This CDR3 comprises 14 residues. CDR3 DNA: TGTGCCTGGACCAAGGACAGCTCTGGAAACACCATATATTTT. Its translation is CAWTKDSSGNTIYF. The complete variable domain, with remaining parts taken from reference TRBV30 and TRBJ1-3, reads SQTIHQWPATLVQPVGSPLSLECTVEGTSNPNLYWYRQAAGRGLQLLFYSVGIGQISSEVPQNLSASRPQDRQFILSSKKLLLSDSGFYLCAWTKDSSGNTIYFGEGSWLTVV.

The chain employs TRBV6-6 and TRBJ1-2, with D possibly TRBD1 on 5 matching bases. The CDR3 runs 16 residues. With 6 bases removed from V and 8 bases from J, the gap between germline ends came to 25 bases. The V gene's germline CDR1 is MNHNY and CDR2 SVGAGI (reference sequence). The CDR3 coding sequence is TGTGCCAGCAGCCGTGGGACGGACTCTATCAGAGGGGGCTACACCTTC. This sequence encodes CASSRGTDSIRGGYTF.

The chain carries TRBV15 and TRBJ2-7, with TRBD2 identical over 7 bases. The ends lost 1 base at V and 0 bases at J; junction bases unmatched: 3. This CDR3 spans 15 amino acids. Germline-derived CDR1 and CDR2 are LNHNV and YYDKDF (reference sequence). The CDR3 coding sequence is TGTGCCACCAGCAGAGCCGGGGGGAGCTCCTACGAGCAGTACTTC. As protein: CATSRAGGSSYEQYF.

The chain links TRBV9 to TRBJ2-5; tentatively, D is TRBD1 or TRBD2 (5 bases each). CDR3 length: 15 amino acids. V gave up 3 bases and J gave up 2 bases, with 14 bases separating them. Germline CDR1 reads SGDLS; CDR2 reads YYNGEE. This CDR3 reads CASSGDPGPQETQYF. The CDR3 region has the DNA TGTGCCAGCAGCGGAGATCCGGGACCACAAGAGACCCAGTACTTC.

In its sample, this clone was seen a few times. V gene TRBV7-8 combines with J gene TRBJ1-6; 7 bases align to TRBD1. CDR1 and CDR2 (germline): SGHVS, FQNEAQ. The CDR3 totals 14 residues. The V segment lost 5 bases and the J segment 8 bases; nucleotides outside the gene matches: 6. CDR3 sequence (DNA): TGTGCCAGCAGCCCTAATACAGGGGATTCACCCCTCCACTTT. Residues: CASSPNTGDSPLHF.

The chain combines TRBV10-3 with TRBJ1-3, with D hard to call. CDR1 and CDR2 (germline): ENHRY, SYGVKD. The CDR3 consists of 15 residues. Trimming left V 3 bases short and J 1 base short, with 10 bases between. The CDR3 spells CAISDMGSSGNTIYF. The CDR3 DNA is TGTGCCATCAGTGACATGGGGTCTTCTGGAAACACCATATATTTT.

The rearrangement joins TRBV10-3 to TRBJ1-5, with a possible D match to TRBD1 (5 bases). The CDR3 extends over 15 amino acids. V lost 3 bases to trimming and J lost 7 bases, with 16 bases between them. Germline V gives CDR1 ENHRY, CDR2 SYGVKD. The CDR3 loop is CAISEGAAGDQPQHF. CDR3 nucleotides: TGTGCCATCAGTGAAGGGGCGGCAGGCGACCAGCCCCAGCATTTT.

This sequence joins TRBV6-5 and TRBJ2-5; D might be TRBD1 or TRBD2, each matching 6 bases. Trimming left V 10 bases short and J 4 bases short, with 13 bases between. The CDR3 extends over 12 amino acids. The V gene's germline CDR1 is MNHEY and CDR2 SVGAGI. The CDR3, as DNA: TGTGCCACCCGAGGGGGGAGAGAGACCCAGTACTTC. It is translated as CATRGGRETQYF.

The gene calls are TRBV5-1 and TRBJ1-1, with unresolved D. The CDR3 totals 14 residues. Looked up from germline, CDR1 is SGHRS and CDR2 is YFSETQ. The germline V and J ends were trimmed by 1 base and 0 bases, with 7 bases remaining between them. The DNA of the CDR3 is TGCGCCAGCAGCTTGATAGTAATGAACACTGAAGCTTTCTTT. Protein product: CASSLIVMNTEAFF.

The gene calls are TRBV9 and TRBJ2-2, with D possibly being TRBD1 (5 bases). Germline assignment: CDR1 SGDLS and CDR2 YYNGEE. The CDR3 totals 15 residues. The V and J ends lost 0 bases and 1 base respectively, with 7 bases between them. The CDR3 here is CASSVDRMNTGELFF. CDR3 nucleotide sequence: TGTGCCAGCAGCGTAGACAGGATGAACACCGGGGAGCTGTTTTTT.

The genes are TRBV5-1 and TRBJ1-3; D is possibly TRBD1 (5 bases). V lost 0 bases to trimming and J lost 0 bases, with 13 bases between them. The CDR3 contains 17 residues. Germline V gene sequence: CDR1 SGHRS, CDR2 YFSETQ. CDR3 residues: CASSLGGRINSGNTIYF. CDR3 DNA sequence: TGCGCCAGCAGCTTGGGGGGACGGATCAACTCTGGAAACACCATATATTTT.